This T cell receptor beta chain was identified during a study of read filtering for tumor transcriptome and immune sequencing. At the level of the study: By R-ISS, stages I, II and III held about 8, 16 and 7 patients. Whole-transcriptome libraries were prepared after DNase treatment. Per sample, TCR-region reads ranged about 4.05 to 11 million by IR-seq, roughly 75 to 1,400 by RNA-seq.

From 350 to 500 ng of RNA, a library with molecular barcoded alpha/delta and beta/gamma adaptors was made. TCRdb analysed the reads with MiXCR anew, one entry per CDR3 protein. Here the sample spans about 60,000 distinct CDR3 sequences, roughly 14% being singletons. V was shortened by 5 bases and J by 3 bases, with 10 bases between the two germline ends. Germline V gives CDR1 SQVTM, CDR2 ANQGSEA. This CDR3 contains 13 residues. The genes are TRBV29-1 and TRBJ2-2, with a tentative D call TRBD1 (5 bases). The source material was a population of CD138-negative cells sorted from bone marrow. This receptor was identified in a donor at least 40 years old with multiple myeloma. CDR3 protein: CSVLSRDTGELFF. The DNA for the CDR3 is TGCAGCGTTCTCAGCAGGGACACCGGGGAGCTGTTTTTT.